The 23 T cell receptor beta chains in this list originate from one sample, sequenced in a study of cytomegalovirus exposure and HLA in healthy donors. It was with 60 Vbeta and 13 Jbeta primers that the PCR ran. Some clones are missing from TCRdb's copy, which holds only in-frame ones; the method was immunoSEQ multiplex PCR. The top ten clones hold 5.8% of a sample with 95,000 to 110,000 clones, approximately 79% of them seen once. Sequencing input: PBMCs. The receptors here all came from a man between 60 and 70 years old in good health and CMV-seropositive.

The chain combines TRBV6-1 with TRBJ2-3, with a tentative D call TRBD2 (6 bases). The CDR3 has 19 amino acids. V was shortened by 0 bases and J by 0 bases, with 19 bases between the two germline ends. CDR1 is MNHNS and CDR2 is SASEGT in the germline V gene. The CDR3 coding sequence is TGTGCCAGCAGTGAAGCGGGGTGGTTCGGGGGACGAAGCACAGATACGCAGTATTTT. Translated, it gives CASSEAGWFGGRSTDTQYF.

The DNA of the CDR3 is TGTGCCAGCAGCTTAGAGGCAGGGATTGTAGGAAGGGGTAGCAATCAGCCCCAGCATTTT. Its protein is CASSLEAGIVGRGSNQPQHF. V is TRBV7-6 and J is TRBJ1-5; D possibly corresponds to TRBD1 (5 bases). Per the germline V gene, CDR1 is SGHVS and CDR2 is FNYEAQ. Trimming took 1 base from V and 0 from J, leaving 22 bases between them. This CDR3 is built from 20 residues.

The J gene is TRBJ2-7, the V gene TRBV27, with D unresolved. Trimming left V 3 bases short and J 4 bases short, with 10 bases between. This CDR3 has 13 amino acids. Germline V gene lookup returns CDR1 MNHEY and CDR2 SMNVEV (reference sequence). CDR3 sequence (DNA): TGTGCCAGCAGTTTGGGCTCCGGATACGAGCAGTACTTC. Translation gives CASSLGSGYEQYF.

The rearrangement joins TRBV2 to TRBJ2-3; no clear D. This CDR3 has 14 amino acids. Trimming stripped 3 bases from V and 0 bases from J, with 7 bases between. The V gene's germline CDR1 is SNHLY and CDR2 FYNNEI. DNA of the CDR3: TGTGCCAGCAGTGAGCTAATTAGCACAGATACGCAGTATTTT. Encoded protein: CASSELISTDTQYF.

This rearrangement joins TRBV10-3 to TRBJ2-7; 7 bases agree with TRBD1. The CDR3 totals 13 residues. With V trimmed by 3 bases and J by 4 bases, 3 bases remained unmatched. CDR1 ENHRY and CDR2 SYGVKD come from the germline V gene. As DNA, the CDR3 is TGTGCCATCAGTGAAAGGGACAGATACGAGCAGTACTTC. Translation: CAISERDRYEQYF.

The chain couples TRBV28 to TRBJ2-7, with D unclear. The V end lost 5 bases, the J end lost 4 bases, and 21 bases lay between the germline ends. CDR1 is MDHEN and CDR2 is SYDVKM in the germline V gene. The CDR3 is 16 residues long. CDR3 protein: CASSVPPKQLSYEQYF. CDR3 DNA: TGTGCCAGCAGTGTGCCCCCAAAACAGCTATCTTACGAGCAGTACTTC.

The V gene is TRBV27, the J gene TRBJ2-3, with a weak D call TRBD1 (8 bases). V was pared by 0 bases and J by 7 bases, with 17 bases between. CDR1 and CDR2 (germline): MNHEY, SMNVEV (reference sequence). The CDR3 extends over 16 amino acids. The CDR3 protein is CASSLSRTGGAYTQYF. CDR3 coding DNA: TGTGCCAGCAGTTTATCGAGAACAGGGGGGGCCTATACGCAGTATTTT.

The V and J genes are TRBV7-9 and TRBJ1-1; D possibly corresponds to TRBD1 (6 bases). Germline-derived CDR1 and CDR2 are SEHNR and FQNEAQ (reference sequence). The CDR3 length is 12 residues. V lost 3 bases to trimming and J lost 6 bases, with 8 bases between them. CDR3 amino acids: CASSLGASEAFF. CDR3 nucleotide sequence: TGTGCCAGCAGCTTGGGGGCGTCTGAAGCTTTCTTT.

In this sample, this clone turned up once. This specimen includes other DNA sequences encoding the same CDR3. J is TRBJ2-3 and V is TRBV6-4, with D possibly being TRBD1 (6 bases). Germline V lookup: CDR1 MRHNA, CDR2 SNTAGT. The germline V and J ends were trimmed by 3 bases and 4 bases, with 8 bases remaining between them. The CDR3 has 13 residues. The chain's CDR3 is CASSEGASDTQYF. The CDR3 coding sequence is TGTGCCAGCAGTGAGGGGGCGTCAGATACGCAGTATTTT.

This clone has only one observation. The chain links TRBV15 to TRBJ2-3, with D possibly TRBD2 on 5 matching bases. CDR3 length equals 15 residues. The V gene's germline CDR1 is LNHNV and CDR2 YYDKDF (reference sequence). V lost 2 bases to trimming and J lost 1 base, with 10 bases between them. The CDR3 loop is CATSRLAFGTDTQYF. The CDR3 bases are TGTGCCACCAGCAGACTAGCCTTCGGCACAGATACGCAGTATTTT.

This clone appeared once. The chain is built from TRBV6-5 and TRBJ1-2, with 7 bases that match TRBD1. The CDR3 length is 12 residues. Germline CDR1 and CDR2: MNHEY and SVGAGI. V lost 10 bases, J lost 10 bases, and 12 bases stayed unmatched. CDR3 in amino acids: CAIKGGSSSYTF. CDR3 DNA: TGTGCCATCAAAGGGGGCAGTTCTTCCTACACCTTC.

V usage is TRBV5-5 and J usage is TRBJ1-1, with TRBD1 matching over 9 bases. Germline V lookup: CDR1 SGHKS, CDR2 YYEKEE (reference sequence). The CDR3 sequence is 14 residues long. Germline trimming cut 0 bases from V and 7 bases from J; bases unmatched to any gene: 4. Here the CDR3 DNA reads TGTGCCAGCAGCTTGGGAACAGGGGGCATTGAAGCTTTCTTT. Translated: CASSLGTGGIEAFF.

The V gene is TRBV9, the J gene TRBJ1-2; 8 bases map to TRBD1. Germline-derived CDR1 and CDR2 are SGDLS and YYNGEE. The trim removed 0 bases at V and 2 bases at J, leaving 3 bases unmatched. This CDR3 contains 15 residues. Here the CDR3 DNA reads TGTGCCAGCAGCGTAGAAGCAGGGGGCAACTATGGCTACACCTTC. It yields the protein CASSVEAGGNYGYTF.

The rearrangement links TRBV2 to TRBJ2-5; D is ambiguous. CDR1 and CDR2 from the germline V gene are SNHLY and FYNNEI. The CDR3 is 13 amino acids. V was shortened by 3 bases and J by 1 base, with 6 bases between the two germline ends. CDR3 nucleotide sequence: TGTGCCAGCAGTGAGGTAGCCCAAGAGACCCAGTACTTC. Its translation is CASSEVAQETQYF. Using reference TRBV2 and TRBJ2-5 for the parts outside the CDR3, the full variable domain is EPEVTQTPSHQVTQMGQEVILRCVPISNHLYFYWYRQILGQKVEFLVSFYNNEISEKSEIFDDQFSVERPDGSNFTLKIRSTKLEDSAMYFCASSEVAQETQYFGPGTRLLVL.

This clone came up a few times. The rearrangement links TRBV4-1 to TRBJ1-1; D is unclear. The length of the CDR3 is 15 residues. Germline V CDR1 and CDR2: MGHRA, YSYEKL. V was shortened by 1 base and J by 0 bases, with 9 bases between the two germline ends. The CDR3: CASSQGRGMNTEAFF. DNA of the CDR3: TGCGCCAGCAGCCAAGGGAGAGGGATGAACACTGAAGCTTTCTTT.

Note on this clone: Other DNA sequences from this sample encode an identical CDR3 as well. The CDR3 loop reads CASSLAGQSQETQYF. CDR3 nucleotides: TGCGCCAGCAGCTTGGCCGGACAGTCCCAAGAGACCCAGTACTTC. The rearrangement links TRBV5-1 to TRBJ2-5; possibly TRBD1 for D (6 bases). Germline V gene lookup returns CDR1 SGHRS and CDR2 YFSETQ. V shed 0 bases and J shed 1 base, with 10 bases lying between them. This CDR3 is 15 amino acids long. The full variable domain, with the rest looked up from reference TRBV5-1 and TRBJ2-5, is KAGVTQTPRYLIKTRGQQVTLSCSPISGHRSVSWYQQTPGQGLQFLFEYFSETQRNKGNFPGRFSGRQFSNSRSEMNVSTLELGDSALYLCASSLAGQSQETQYFGPGTRLLVL.

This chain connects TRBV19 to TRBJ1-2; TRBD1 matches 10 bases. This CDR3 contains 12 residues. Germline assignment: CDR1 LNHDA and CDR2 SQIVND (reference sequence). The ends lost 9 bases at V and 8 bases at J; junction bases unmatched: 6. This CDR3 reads CASLGTGEGYTF. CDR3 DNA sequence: TGTGCCAGCCTTGGGACAGGGGAAGGCTACACCTTC.

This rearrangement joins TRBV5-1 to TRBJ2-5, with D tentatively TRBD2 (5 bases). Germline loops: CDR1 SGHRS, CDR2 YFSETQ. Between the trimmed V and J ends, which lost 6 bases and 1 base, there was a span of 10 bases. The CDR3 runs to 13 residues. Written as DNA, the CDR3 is TGCGCCAGCACCCAACGGGGCCAAGAGACCCAGTACTTC. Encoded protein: CASTQRGQETQYF.

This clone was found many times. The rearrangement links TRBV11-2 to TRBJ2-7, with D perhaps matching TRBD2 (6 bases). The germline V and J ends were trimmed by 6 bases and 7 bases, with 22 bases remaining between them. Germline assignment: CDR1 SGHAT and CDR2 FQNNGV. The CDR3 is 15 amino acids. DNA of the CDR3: TGTGCCAGCAGGCCAATAACTGGAGGGTTGAGGGAGCAGTACTTC. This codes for CASRPITGGLREQYF.

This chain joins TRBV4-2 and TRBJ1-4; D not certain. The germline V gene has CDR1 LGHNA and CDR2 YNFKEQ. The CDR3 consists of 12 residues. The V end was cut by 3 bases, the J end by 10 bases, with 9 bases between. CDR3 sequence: CASSHRGGKLFF. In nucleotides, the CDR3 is TGTGCCAGCAGCCACAGAGGTGGAAAACTGTTTTTT.

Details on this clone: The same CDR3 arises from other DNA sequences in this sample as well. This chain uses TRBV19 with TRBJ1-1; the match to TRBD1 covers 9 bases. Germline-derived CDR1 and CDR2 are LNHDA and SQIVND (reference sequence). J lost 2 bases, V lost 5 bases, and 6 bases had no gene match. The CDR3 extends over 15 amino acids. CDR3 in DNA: TGTGCCAGTAGTGCGGACAGGGGTGGAAACACTGAAGCTTTCTTT. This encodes CASSADRGGNTEAFF.

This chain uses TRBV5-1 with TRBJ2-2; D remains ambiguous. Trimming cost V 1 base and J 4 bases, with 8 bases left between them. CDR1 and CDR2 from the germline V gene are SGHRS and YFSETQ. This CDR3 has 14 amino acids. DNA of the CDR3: TGCGCCAGCAGCTTGTTAGCCAGCACCGGGGAGCTGTTTTTT. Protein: CASSLLASTGELFF. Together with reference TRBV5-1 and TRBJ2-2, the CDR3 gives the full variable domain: KAGVTQTPRYLIKTRGQQVTLSCSPISGHRSVSWYQQTPGQGLQFLFEYFSETQRNKGNFPGRFSGRQFSNSRSEMNVSTLELGDSALYLCASSLLASTGELFFGEGSRLTVL.

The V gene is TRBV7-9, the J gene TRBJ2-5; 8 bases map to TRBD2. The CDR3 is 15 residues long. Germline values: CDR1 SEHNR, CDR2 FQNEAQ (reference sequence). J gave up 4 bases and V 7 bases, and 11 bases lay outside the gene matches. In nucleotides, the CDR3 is TGTGCCAGCACTGATCTTAGCGGGGAGGGAGAGACCCAGTACTTC. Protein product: CASTDLSGEGETQYF.